Listed below are T cell receptor beta chains from one sample, sequenced in a study of early T cells in non-severe SARS-CoV-2 infection. TCRdb recomputed calls from the 5' RACE reads with MiXCR, one row per CDR3 protein. Of 60,000 to 90,000 distinct CDR3 sequences in the sample, less than 20% were seen once. Sequencing used whole blood. These receptors came from an adult who was a healthcare worker with PCR-confirmed SARS-CoV-2 infection or an uninfected control (not recorded which). CDR3s include the opening cysteine and the closing phenylalanine or tryptophan. The order of the fields is J gene, clone size, V gene, D gene, CDR3 DNA, CDR3 protein. D genes are given only for firm matches. Rows give clone size only sometimes, using once, few, many, or a class for an expanded clone.

>TRBJ2-5|few|TRBV11-2|NA
TGTGCCAGCAGCTTAGCAACTGGGACCCTTGAGACCCAGTACTTC
CASSLATGTLETQYF
>TRBJ2-7|NA|TRBV5-1|TRBD1
TGCGCCAGCAGCCTCGGGACAGGGGCTCTCACGGTCGAGGAGCAGTACTTC
CASSLGTGALTVEEQYF
>TRBJ2-7|NA|TRBV29-1|TRBD1
TGCAGCGTGTTAGAAGGGGGCGGGCAGTACTTC
CSVLEGGGQYF
>TRBJ1-5|few|TRBV28|NA
TGTGCCAGCAGGAACGGGGGAATAGGCAATCAGCCCCAGCATTTT
CASRNGGIGNQPQHF
>TRBJ2-3|few|TRBV27|TRBD2
TGTGCCAGCAGTTTAGCTAGCGGGAGATCCACAGATACGCAGTATTTT
CASSLASGRSTDTQYF
>TRBJ1-2|few|TRBV11-2|TRBD1
TGTGCCAGCAGCCTCAGACAGGGGCCCTACTATGGCTACACCTTC
CASSLRQGPYYGYTF
>TRBJ1-1|once|TRBV11-2|NA
TGTGCCAGCAGCATCCTGAGAGGGAAGAACACTGAAGCTTTCTTT
CASSILRGKNTEAFF
>TRBJ2-7|NA|TRBV12-3/TRBV12-4|TRBD2
TGTGCCAGCAGTTTCTTAGCGGGAACCTACGAGCAGTACTTC
CASSFLAGTYEQYF
>TRBJ1-2|few|TRBV10-2|NA
TGCGCCAGCAGTGGAACCGGGACCAACTATGGCTACACCTTC
CASSGTGTNYGYTF
>TRBJ2-3|NA|TRBV20-1|NA
TGCAGTGCCGACGAGGGGCCCACAGATACGCAGTATTTT
CSADEGPTDTQYF
>TRBJ1-1|few|TRBV20-1|NA
TGCAGTGGCAAATTGACCCGGGGCACAGCTGAAGCTTTCTTT
CSGKLTRGTAEAFF
>TRBJ2-2|NA|TRBV29-1|NA
TGCAGCGTTGAAAACTTGCCCGGGGAGCTGTTTTTT
CSVENLPGELFF
>TRBJ2-7|many|TRBV29-1|NA
TGCAGCGTTAGCGACAGCACCTACGAGCAGTACTTC
CSVSDSTYEQYF
>TRBJ2-1|many|TRBV7-6|NA
TGTGCCAGCAGCTGGGGGCTAGCAAACAATGAGCAGTTCTTC
CASSWGLANNEQFF
>TRBJ2-7|many|TRBV6-1|TRBD2
TGTGCCAGCAGACTAGCGGGACAGGTTCAATACGAGCAGTACTTC
CASRLAGQVQYEQYF
>TRBJ2-1|NA|TRBV28|NA
TGTGCCAGCAGTTTAATCCCAGCACCCCTCTACAATGAGCAGTTCTTC
CASSLIPAPLYNEQFF
>TRBJ2-7|NA|TRBV10-1|NA
TGCGCCAGCAGTGAGTCCTTTGCCCTTTCGCACGAGCAGTACTTC
CASSESFALSHEQYF
>TRBJ2-1|NA|TRBV12-3/TRBV12-4|NA
TGTGCCAGCAGTTTTGTCTGGGAGCAGTTCTTC
CASSFVWEQFF
>TRBJ1-2|NA|TRBV3-1|TRBD1
TGTGCCAGCAGCCAAGATTGGGGGACAGCAGACTATGGCTACACCTTC
CASSQDWGTADYGYTF
>TRBJ1-2|few|TRBV6-6|NA
TGTGCCAGCAGTTACACTCCTAACTATGGCTACACCTTC
CASSYTPNYGYTF
>TRBJ2-7|NA|TRBV20-1|NA
TGCAGTGCTAGAGGGCAGGGCAGTCAACCCTACGAGCAGTACTTC
CSARGQGSQPYEQYF
>TRBJ2-3|few|TRBV18|NA
TGTGCCAGCCAGATTACTAGCACAGATACGCAGTATTTT
CASQITSTDTQYF
>TRBJ2-1|many|TRBV18|NA
TGTGCCAGCTCAAGACCCTCCTCCAATGAGCAGTTCTTC
CASSRPSSNEQFF
>TRBJ2-5|few|TRBV24-1|NA
TGTGCCACCAGTGATTTCAGGGACCTAGAGACCCAGTACTTC
CATSDFRDLETQYF
>TRBJ2-1|many|TRBV12-3/TRBV12-4|TRBD2
TGTGCCAGCAGTTTAGGGCTAGCGGTCTACAATGAGCAGTTCTTC
CASSLGLAVYNEQFF
>TRBJ2-7|NA|TRBV29-1|NA
TGCAGCGTCGCACCGCGGCTCGGTAACGAGCAGTACTTC
CSVAPRLGNEQYF
>TRBJ2-5|NA|TRBV6-2/TRBV6-3|NA
TGTGCCAGCCGACCCTCTCAAGAGACCCAGTACTTC
CASRPSQETQYF
>TRBJ2-2|NA|TRBV5-1|NA
TGCGCCAGCAGCTTGGAGGACTCCCGAGGGGGGGAGCTGTTTTTT
CASSLEDSRGGELFF
>TRBJ2-3|few|TRBV20-1|NA
TGCAGTGCTAGACGCCGGGGCGTACCTAGCACAGATACGCAGTATTTT
CSARRRGVPSTDTQYF
>TRBJ1-2|NA|TRBV7-2|NA
TGTGCCAGCAGTCGGGACGGAAATGGCTACACCTTC
CASSRDGNGYTF
>TRBJ1-2|NA|TRBV11-2|TRBD1
TGTGCCAGCAGCATCAGGGACAGCCTTGGCTATGGCTACACCTTC
CASSIRDSLGYGYTF
>TRBJ2-1|few|TRBV7-7|NA
TGTGCTAGCAGCTTAATTGTGAGGACCCCGATATATGAGCAGTTCTTC
CASSLIVRTPIYEQFF
>TRBJ2-5|NA|TRBV10-3|TRBD1
TGTGCCATCAGTGTGGGACAGGCCCTCCAAGAGACCCAGTACTTC
CAISVGQALQETQYF
>TRBJ2-7|NA|TRBV28|TRBD1
TGTGCCAGCAGCAACGGACAGGGGGGGTATAACTTC
CASSNGQGGYNF
>TRBJ1-3|NA|TRBV29-1|NA
TGCAGCGTTGAATGGGGCTCTGGAAACACCATATATTTT
CSVEWGSGNTIYF
>TRBJ1-2|NA|TRBV6-6|TRBD1
TGTGCCAGCAGTCTACAGGGGGCGGATGGCTACACCTTC
CASSLQGADGYTF
>TRBJ2-5|NA|TRBV15|NA
TGTGTCACCAGCGCACGACAAGAGACCCAGTACTTC
CVTSARQETQYF
>TRBJ1-1|NA|TRBV7-2|NA
TGTGCCAGCACCCCCCATATTCGGATACTGAGGAACACTGAAGCTTTCTTT
CASTPHIRILRNTEAFF